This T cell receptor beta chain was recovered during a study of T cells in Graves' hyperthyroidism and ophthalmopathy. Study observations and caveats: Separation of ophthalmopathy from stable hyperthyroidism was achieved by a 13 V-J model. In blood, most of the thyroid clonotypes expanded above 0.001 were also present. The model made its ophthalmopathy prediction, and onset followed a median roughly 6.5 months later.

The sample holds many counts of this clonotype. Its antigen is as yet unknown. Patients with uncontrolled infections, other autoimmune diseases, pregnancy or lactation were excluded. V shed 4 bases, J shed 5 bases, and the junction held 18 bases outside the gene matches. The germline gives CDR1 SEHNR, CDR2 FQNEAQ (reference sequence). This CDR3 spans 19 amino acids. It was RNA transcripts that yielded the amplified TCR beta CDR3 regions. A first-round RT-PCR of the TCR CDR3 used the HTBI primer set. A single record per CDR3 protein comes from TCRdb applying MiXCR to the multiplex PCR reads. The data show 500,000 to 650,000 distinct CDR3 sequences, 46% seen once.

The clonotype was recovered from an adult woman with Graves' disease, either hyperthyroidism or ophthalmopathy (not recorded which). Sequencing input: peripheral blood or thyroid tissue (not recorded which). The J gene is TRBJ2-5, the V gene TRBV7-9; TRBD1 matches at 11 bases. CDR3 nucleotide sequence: TGTGCCAGCAGCTCCCCTCCCCCGGACAGGGGGCTTCGACTCGAGACCCAGTACTTC. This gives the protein CASSSPPPDRGLRLETQYF.